Shown below are 30 T cell receptor beta chains from a single sample sequenced in a study of identical twins. TCRdb reprocessed the 5' RACE reads via MiXCR and lists one record per CDR3 protein. The sample has some 630,000 distinct CDR3 sequences, 7.1% seen once. These data were also filed under a second study, of yellow fever vaccine responses in identical twins.

Sequenced material: PBMCs. The receptor set was obtained from a woman aged 18-29 years in good health.

This clonotype was detected only a few times. The rearrangement joins TRBV3-1 to TRBJ1-4; D remains ambiguous. This CDR3 region has 15 residues. Germline loops: CDR1 LGHDT, CDR2 YNNKEL (reference sequence). With 5 bases removed from V and 5 bases from J, the gap between germline ends came to 15 bases. The CDR3 here is CASSNLRGENEKLFF. The CDR3 DNA reads TGTGCCAGCAGCAATCTTCGGGGAGAGAATGAAAAACTGTTTTTT.

This clonotype was counted many times. V and J are TRBV25-1 and TRBJ2-7, with 11 bases matching TRBD2. Germline V gene lookup returns CDR1 MGHDK and CDR2 SYGVNS. The CDR3 has 12 amino acids. Losses at the gene ends were 7 bases for V and 4 bases for J; bases not matched to a gene: 0. The CDR3 is CASTSGRYEQYF. The CDR3 DNA is TGTGCCAGCACTAGCGGGAGGTACGAGCAGTACTTC.

This clonotype appeared a few times. The chain carries TRBV7-2 and TRBJ2-5; weak D call: TRBD2 (6 bases). The V end was cut by 5 bases, the J end by 2 bases, with 18 bases between. The V gene's germline CDR1 is SGHTA and CDR2 FQGNSA. CDR3 length: 16 amino acids. The CDR3 DNA reads as TGTGCCAGCAGCCCCGGCGGAGGGCGGGAACAAGAGACCCAGTACTTC. It yields the protein CASSPGGGREQETQYF.

This rearrangement joins TRBV5-1 to TRBJ1-1; maybe TRBD1 (5 bases). The CDR3 is made up of 15 amino acids. The V end lost 0 bases, the J end lost 1 base, and 10 bases lay between the germline ends. Germline V CDR1 and CDR2: SGHRS, YFSETQ. The CDR3 sequence: CASSLVLTGNTEAFF. Written as DNA, the CDR3 is TGCGCCAGCAGCTTGGTTTTAACAGGGAACACTGAAGCTTTCTTT.

This clonotype showed up many times. The V call is TRBV12-3 or TRBV12-4, the J call TRBJ2-1, with 10 bases that match TRBD1. V dropped 7 bases and J dropped 6; count of bases not matched to a gene: 12. The CDR3 runs 16 residues. The CDR3 loop reads CASTHSDRGQGNEQFF. CDR3 coding DNA: TGTGCCAGCACCCATTCAGACAGGGGGCAGGGCAATGAGCAGTTCTTC.

This clonotype showed up many times. V gene TRBV12-3 or TRBV12-4 combines with J gene TRBJ2-3; 8 nucleotides match TRBD1. J was trimmed by 6 bases and V by 1 base; bases with no gene match: 9. There are 16 residues in the CDR3. The CDR3 region is CASSLVGRGRLDTQYF. DNA of the CDR3: TGTGCCAGCAGTTTAGTTGGCAGGGGGCGATTGGATACGCAGTATTTT.

This clonotype was seen a handful of times. The chain uses TRBV20-1 and TRBJ1-1; D not resolved. In germline, CDR1 is DFQATT, CDR2 SNEGSKA (reference sequence). CDR3 length equals 14 residues. The V end lost 6 bases, the J end lost 4 bases, and 18 bases lay between the germline ends. The CDR3 is CSATPGPKSTEAFF. Here the CDR3 DNA reads TGCAGTGCCACCCCCGGACCGAAGAGCACTGAAGCTTTCTTT.

This clonotype was found many times. This chain joins TRBV12-3 or TRBV12-4 and TRBJ1-3; D is undetermined. This CDR3 comprises 16 residues. Trimming cost V 2 bases and J 4 bases, with 15 bases left between them. CDR3 protein: CASSLSGSAGGNTIYF. CDR3 sequence (DNA): TGTGCCAGCAGTTTAAGTGGCTCGGCGGGCGGAAACACCATATATTTT.

This clonotype was detected only a few times. The rearrangement uses TRBV5-1 and TRBJ1-5; no reliable D call. Germline V gene data show CDR1 as SGHRS and CDR2 as YFSETQ. Between the trimmed V and J ends, which lost 0 bases and 1 base, there was a span of 11 bases. The CDR3 is made up of 16 amino acids. DNA of the CDR3: TGCGCCAGCAGCTTGGGTGGAATTACGAGCAATCAGCCCCAGCATTTT. This translates into CASSLGGITSNQPQHF.

This clonotype was seen a few times. V and J are TRBV20-1 and TRBJ2-5; TRBD1 matches 11 bases. The CDR3 runs 14 residues. Trimming removed 6 bases from V and 5 bases from J; junction bases left unmatched: 8. CDR1 is DFQATT, CDR2 SNEGSKA, per germline (reference sequence). The CDR3 reads CSATRTGGLETQYF. CDR3 in DNA: TGCAGTGCCACTAGGACAGGGGGCTTGGAGACCCAGTACTTC.

This clonotype was observed a handful of times. The rearrangement links TRBV3-1 to TRBJ1-4; the match to TRBD1 covers 7 bases. This CDR3 is built from 16 residues. Germline V CDR1 and CDR2: LGHDT, YNNKEL (reference sequence). Trimming removed 0 bases from V and 7 bases from J; junction bases left unmatched: 8. CDR3 DNA: TGTGCCAGCAGCCAAGATTCGACAGGGATAAGTGAAAAACTGTTTTTT. The encoded protein is CASSQDSTGISEKLFF.

The DNA of the CDR3 is TGTGCCAGTAGCGGTTTTTCTGGAAACACCATATATTTT. Protein: CASSGFSGNTIYF. The J gene is TRBJ1-3, the V gene TRBV19; no clear D. Germline lookup yields CDR1 LNHDA and CDR2 SQIVND (reference sequence). This CDR3 comprises 13 residues. Between the trimmed V and J ends, which lost 6 bases and 1 base, there was a span of 7 bases.

Only a few counts were recorded for this clonotype. V and J are TRBV20-1 and TRBJ2-5; 10 positions match TRBD2. The V and J ends lost 4 bases and 5 bases, in that order; junction bases with no gene match: 16. From germline, CDR1 is DFQATT and CDR2 SNEGSKA (reference sequence). CDR3 size: 17 residues. The CDR3 is CSAIYMTLAGGWETQYF. In DNA, the CDR3 is TGCAGTGCTATCTACATGACCTTAGCGGGGGGCTGGGAGACCCAGTACTTC.

This sequence joins TRBV11-2 and TRBJ2-1; D may match TRBD1 or TRBD2 (7 bases each). Looked up from germline, CDR1 is SGHAT and CDR2 is FQNNGV. The CDR3 consists of 15 residues. The germline V and J ends were trimmed by 9 bases and 6 bases, with 21 bases remaining between them. The CDR3 bases are TGTGCCAGTCAGGGGGGGGCCGAAGGTGGCAATGAGCAGTTCTTC. Amino acids: CASQGGAEGGNEQFF.

This clonotype has a count of ten or more. The rearrangement joins TRBV4-1 to TRBJ2-1; unclear D gene. V lost 6 bases to trimming and J lost 0 bases, with 12 bases between them. The CDR3 contains 15 residues. Germline V lookup: CDR1 MGHRA, CDR2 YSYEKL. The DNA for the CDR3 is TGCGCCAGCAGTCGACACGTGTCCTCCTACAATGAGCAGTTCTTC. It encodes CASSRHVSSYNEQFF.

The rearrangement joins TRBV4-1 to TRBJ1-1, with D unclear. Trimming took off 2 bases at V and 7 bases at J, with 11 bases between the two ends. Per germline, CDR1 MGHRA and CDR2 YSYEKL. The CDR3 has 13 amino acids. This CDR3 is CASSQPYTGEAFF. The DNA for the CDR3 is TGCGCCAGCAGCCAACCGTACACGGGTGAAGCTTTCTTT.

This clonotype was counted a few times. The V gene is TRBV6-6, the J gene TRBJ1-3; D ambiguous. Deletions cut 7 bases from V and 3 bases from J, with 10 bases between. Germline lookup yields CDR1 MNHNY and CDR2 SVGAGI (reference sequence). This CDR3 spans 13 amino acids. The CDR3 DNA is TGTGCCAGCAAGGACGTAGATGGAAACACCATATATTTT. Residues: CASKDVDGNTIYF.

This clonotype was recorded a few times. V is TRBV2 and J is TRBJ1-2, with 7 bases lining up with TRBD1. With 3 bases clipped from V and 2 bases from J, the junction kept 0 bases outside the gene matches. The CDR3 runs to 13 residues. CDR1 is SNHLY and CDR2 is FYNNEI in the germline V gene. The CDR3 coding sequence is TGTGCCAGCAGTGAGACAGGGAACTATGGCTACACCTTC. Its protein is CASSETGNYGYTF.

The rearrangement uses TRBV3-1 and TRBJ2-3; D may be TRBD1 or TRBD2 (6 bases each). V dropped 10 bases and J dropped 4 bases, with 15 bases sitting between them. Per the germline V gene, CDR1 is LGHDT and CDR2 is YNNKEL (reference sequence). This CDR3 comprises 13 residues. DNA of the CDR3: TGTGCCACCCAGTCCGGGGGCCCAGATACGCAGTATTTT. Its translation: CATQSGGPDTQYF.

This clonotype was seen ten or more times. The rearrangement links TRBV5-1 to TRBJ1-1, with D possibly TRBD1 on 5 matching bases. V was shortened by 4 bases and J by 1 base, with 14 bases between the two germline ends. Germline CDR1 is SGHRS and CDR2 is YFSETQ. The CDR3 is 15 residues long. The CDR3 sequence: CASSPGPHENTEAFF. The CDR3 DNA follows: TGCGCCAGCAGCCCGGGACCTCATGAGAACACTGAAGCTTTCTTT.

This clonotype was picked up a small number of times. V is TRBV15 and J is TRBJ1-5, with TRBD1 matching 8 bases. V lost 5 bases, J lost 2 bases, and 20 bases stayed unmatched. The CDR3 is 20 residues long. CDR1 is LNHNV and CDR2 is YYDKDF in the germline V gene (reference sequence). This CDR3 is CATSSPKGTGRFSGNQPQHF. CDR3 DNA: TGTGCCACCAGCTCCCCTAAGGGGACAGGTCGGTTTAGCGGCAATCAGCCCCAGCATTTT.

This clonotype was observed a few times. This sequence joins TRBV4-1 and TRBJ1-1; 7 bases fit TRBD1. Trimming at V came to 4 bases and at J to 14 bases, leaving 13 bases not matched to a gene. Germline V gives CDR1 MGHRA, CDR2 YSYEKL. The CDR3 has 13 amino acids. CDR3 bases: TGCGCCAGCAGCCCGCGGGGGGGGACAGAGAACTTCTTT. Protein: CASSPRGGTENFF.

The rearrangement links TRBV2 to TRBJ2-5; tentative D call: TRBD2 (5 bases). Trimming removed 4 bases at V and 9 bases at J, with 15 bases between. The CDR3 contains 13 residues. CDR1 is SNHLY and CDR2 is FYNNEI in the germline V gene. Here the CDR3 reads CASSAPLVSSQYF. DNA for the CDR3: TGTGCCAGCAGTGCCCCACTAGTATCGTCCCAGTACTTC.

This clonotype was seen repeatedly, ten times or more. The V and J genes are TRBV20-1 and TRBJ2-7; the match to TRBD2 covers 8 bases. The CDR3 runs to 14 residues. Per the germline V gene, CDR1 is DFQATT and CDR2 is SNEGSKA (reference sequence). With 3 bases clipped from V and 3 bases from J, the junction kept 7 bases outside the gene matches. The DNA for the CDR3 is TGCAGTGCTAGGCTACTAGCGGAAGGCTACGAGCAGTACTTC. This sequence encodes CSARLLAEGYEQYF.

In this sample, this clonotype turned up many times. The gene calls are TRBV3-1 and TRBJ1-2; unclear D gene. In germline, CDR1 is LGHDT, CDR2 YNNKEL (reference sequence). This CDR3 is built from 13 residues. The V gene lost 4 bases and the J gene lost 5 bases, with 11 bases spanning the gap. In DNA, the CDR3 is TGTGCCAGCAGCCTTGACAATCGATATGGCTACACCTTC. Its protein product is CASSLDNRYGYTF.

This clonotype came up many times. The rearrangement uses TRBV10-3 and TRBJ2-3; D uncertain. Germline CDR1 is ENHRY and CDR2 is SYGVKD. CDR3 length equals 13 residues. With 2 bases removed from V and 1 base from J, the gap between germline ends came to 4 bases. In DNA, the CDR3 is TGTGCCATCAGTGAGAGGGGCACAGATACGCAGTATTTT. Protein product: CAISERGTDTQYF.

This clonotype was found once. The chain links TRBV7-9 to TRBJ2-7; D might be TRBD1 (5 bases). CDR3 length equals 15 residues. Germline values: CDR1 SEHNR, CDR2 FQNEAQ (reference sequence). The CDR3 loop is CASSHTTGPKSLLIV. The CDR3 region has the DNA TGTGCCAGCAGCCACACCACAGGCCCAAAATCCCTTCTTATCGTC.

This clonotype has a count of ten or more. The CDR3: CSARWGAETQYF. The CDR3 region has the DNA TGCAGTGCTAGGTGGGGGGCAGAGACCCAGTACTTC. The chain employs TRBV20-1 and TRBJ2-5; D is possibly TRBD1 or TRBD2 (6 bases each). Germline V lookup: CDR1 DFQATT, CDR2 SNEGSKA (reference sequence). V lost 3 bases and J 4 bases, leaving 9 bases between the germline ends. The CDR3 runs to 12 residues.

The gene calls are TRBV28 and TRBJ2-6; 8 bases agree with TRBD1. V dropped 4 bases and J dropped 0; count of bases not matched to a gene: 11. Germline V gene lookup returns CDR1 MDHEN and CDR2 SYDVKM. The length of the CDR3 is 19 residues. The CDR3 bases are TGTGCCAGCAGTTCCCCGCGGGACAGGTCCCCCTCTGGGGCCAACGTCCTGACTTTC. It specifies CASSSPRDRSPSGANVLTF.

This clonotype has just a few counts. This chain joins TRBV12-3 or TRBV12-4 and TRBJ2-7; 10 bases match TRBD2. The CDR3 is 15 residues long. Losses at the gene ends were 5 bases for V and 0 bases for J; bases not matched to a gene: 4. CDR3 coding DNA: TGTGCCAGCAGTACTAGCGGGAAGTACTCCTACGAGCAGTACTTC. Translating it yields CASSTSGKYSYEQYF.